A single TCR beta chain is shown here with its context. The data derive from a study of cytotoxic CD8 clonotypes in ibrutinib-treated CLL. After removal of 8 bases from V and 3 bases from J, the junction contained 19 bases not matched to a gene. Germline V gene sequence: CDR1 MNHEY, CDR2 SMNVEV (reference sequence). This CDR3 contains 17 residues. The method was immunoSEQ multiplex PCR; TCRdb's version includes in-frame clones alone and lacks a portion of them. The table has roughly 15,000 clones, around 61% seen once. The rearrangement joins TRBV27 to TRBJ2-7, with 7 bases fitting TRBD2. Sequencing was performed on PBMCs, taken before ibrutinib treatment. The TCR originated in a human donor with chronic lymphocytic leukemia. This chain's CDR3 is CASSAGPGGRAHYEQYV. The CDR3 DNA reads TGTGCCAGCTCCGCGGGGCCGGGAGGCAGGGCGCACTACGAGCAGTACGTC.